This TCR beta chain was observed in a study of blood T cell repertoires in COVID-19 (dated by TCRdb to 2020 to 2022). About the investigation overall: Samples covering the acute and convalescent phases of COVID-19 were provided by collaborators in the United States, Italy and Spain. Samples were obtained from the ongoing ImmuneRACE study (first 160 participants) and from over 1,000 subjects provided by 6 global collaborators. The repertoires were released in a freely available public database meant as a resource for research on the immune response to SARS-CoV-2. HLA class I and class II types, where available, came from metadata supplied by the sample provider rather than from assay-based typing. The prospective study material was composed of cDNA or gDNA derived from T cells, B-cell-depleted T cells, or PBMCs. Sample metadata almost always included a de-identified subject ID, COVID-19 status, age in years and sex. Subjects who had been exposed to COVID-19, were actively infected with it, or had recovered from it provided the deeply sampled blood TCRbeta repertoires that made up the dataset. What the authors observed across the whole study: How much clinical and demographic metadata was included differed by source and by participant, and the metadata was provided uncurated.

The immunoSEQ Assay, a bias-controlled multiplex PCR, was used to amplify TCRbeta CDR3 regions from genomic DNA. As for the authors' bioinformatics: The number of nucleated cells in each sample was estimated by amplification of reference gene primers within the assay. Sequence reads were collapsed and filtered to measure the absolute abundance of every unique TCRbeta CDR3 rearrangement. For each sample, productive Simpson clonality was calculated as the square root of Simpson's diversity index across productive rearrangements. The clones in this table, taken by TCRdb from immuneACCESS, are in-frame only. Not every clone is retained; where verified, under half of the shortfall comes from an unresolved V gene, and the cause of the rest is unknown. Clonal size and the V and J genes are those of that table, whereas D and trimming came from the DNA. The sample table holds fewer than 70,000 clones, of which around 79% were seen once. The top ten constitute roughly 3.2% of the sample.

Whole blood was collected in K2EDTA tubes by collaborating institutions according to the institutions' own protocols. For TCRbeta analysis, collaborator samples were shipped as frozen whole blood, as isolated PBMCs, or as DNA extracted from either sample type. Regarding this clone: Its cognate antigen has yet to be identified. Base-call qualities are not available, and no considerably larger clone is one nucleotide away.

The germline V gene encodes CDR1 LGHNA and CDR2 YNFKEQ. The CDR3 covers 15 residues, taking in both the cysteine and the phenylalanine. Of the read, only the CDR3 DNA is kept; its 45 bases are in frame from base 1. Trimming costs V 3 bases and J 0 bases, and their ends lie 12 bases apart. Material: peripheral blood. The receptor was isolated from a man aged 55 to 70 with acute or convalescent COVID-19. The V and J genes are TRBV4-2 and TRBJ2-7; TRBD1 could be the D gene, as 6 bases match. In nucleotide form, the sequence is TGTGCCAGCAGCCACCCGGGGACAAACTCCTACGAGCAGTACTTC. It is translated as CASSHPGTNSYEQYF.